This T cell receptor beta chain was sequenced during a study of blood T cell repertoires in COVID-19 (dated by TCRdb to 2020 to 2022). At the level of the whole study: Collaborator samples came from the United States, Italy and Spain and covered acute and convalescent phases of COVID-19. The material from the prospective study consisted of cDNA or gDNA derived from T cells, B-cell-depleted T cells, or PBMCs. Subjects who had been exposed to COVID-19, were actively infected with it, or had recovered from it provided the deeply sampled blood TCRbeta repertoires that made up the dataset. A freely available public database, intended as a resource for researchers studying the immune response to SARS-CoV-2, is where the repertoires were released. The samples were drawn from the first 160 participants of the ongoing ImmuneRACE study and from 1,254 subjects provided by 6 global collaborators. The sample metadata nearly always contained a de-identified subject ID, COVID-19 status, age in years and sex. Where HLA class I and class II types were available, the types were taken from metadata supplied by the sample provider, not from assay-based typing.

In the germline V gene (reference sequence), CDR1 corresponds to LNHDA and CDR2 to SQIVND. Measured from the cysteine to the phenylalanine, the CDR3 is 14 residues long. CDR3 DNA is the only sequence kept; it has 42 bases, read in frame from the first base. Germline trimming: 6 bases from V, 3 bases from J; junction bases outside gene matches: 5. Collaborating institutions collected whole blood in K2EDTA tubes following their own protocols. For TCRbeta analysis, collaborators shipped samples in one of three forms: frozen whole blood, isolated PBMCs, or DNA extracted from either of those sample types. The immunoSEQ Assay, a bias-controlled multiplex PCR, was used to amplify TCRbeta CDR3 regions from genomic DNA. The authors' analysis ran thus. The number of nucleated cells in each sample was estimated by amplification of reference gene primers within the assay. To quantify the absolute abundance of each unique TCRbeta CDR3 rearrangement, sequence reads were collapsed and filtered. Productive Simpson clonality was computed per sample as the square root of Simpson's diversity index over productive rearrangements. TCRdb stores this immuneACCESS table with in-frame sequences only. Part of the clones is absent; in the studies checked, under half of the shortfall reflects unresolved V genes, and no reason is known for the rest. V and J calls and clone size are copied from that table; D and trimming were computed from the DNA. Recorded for this sample are a few hundred thousand clones; 80% to 90% of them occurred a single time. Jointly, the top ten make up less than 3% of the sample.

Study-wide conclusions, independent of this receptor: The quantity of clinical and demographic metadata differed by source and by participant and was supplied without curation.

A word on this clone: The antigen this receptor binds is unknown. Qualities for individual bases were not recorded, and no much larger clone is one base off.

Material for sequencing was peripheral blood. The source is a woman aged 30 to 39 with active or convalescent COVID-19. The V and J genes are TRBV19 and TRBJ1-2, with 9 bases in between that match TRBD1. CDR3 region: CASRETGGDYGYTF. The DNA sequence is given as TGTGCCAGTAGGGAGACAGGGGGTGACTATGGCTACACCTTC.